This paragraph reports one T cell receptor (beta chain). Its antigen is undetermined. The length of the CDR3 is 18 residues. The data were obtained in a study of CXCR3-negative and CXCR3-positive naive CD8 T cells. Whole-study findings and limits: Comparison of naive CXCR3-negative and CXCR3-positive cells revealed similar TRBV-TRBJ usage, while memory cells differed. TRB CDR3 properties were used to infer TCR strength, and surface CD5 was comparable between naive subsets. In cryopreserved cells, CXCR3 expression partially decreased, and fresh PBMCs were used in most assays. For CXCR3-positive naive cells, TRB CDR3s were more hydrophobic than those of CXCR3-negative naive cells.

All TRB cDNA libraries came from 5' RACE performed with UMI labels. TCRdb re-called the 5' RACE reads; one entry per CDR3 protein, DNA not given. The sample table sets out about 120,000 distinct CDR3 sequences. The chain employs TRBV12-3 or TRBV12-4 and TRBJ2-7; no DNA is available, so the TRBD2 call from TCRdb remains unchecked. The receptor's source is a human donor in good health. Some clones in this sample may be carry-over from other donors' samples. Sequencing was performed on naive CXCR3- CD8+ T cells from blood. Documented subset: CD45RO-CCR7+CD27+CD95- naive CD8+ T cells lacking CXCR3 (TNR3-). CDR3 residues: CASSLSLAGIRGSYEQYF.